These 5 T cell receptor beta chains originate from one sample sequenced in a study of cytomegalovirus exposure and HLA in healthy donors. The PCR employed 60 Vbeta primers together with 13 Jbeta primers. Here immunoSEQ multiplex PCR was the method, and the copy in TCRdb shows in-frame clones only, minus some. The table lists around 150,000 clones, approximately 61% of them singletons. The sequencing input was PBMCs. The source of these receptors is a human donor in good health.

This chain joins TRBV4-1 and TRBJ1-1; D is unclear. There are 14 residues in the CDR3. Looked up from germline, CDR1 is MGHRA and CDR2 is YSYEKL. Trimming took off 0 bases at V and 1 base at J, with 6 bases between the two ends. DNA for the CDR3: TGCGCCAGCAGCCAAGAAACCAGGAACACTGAAGCTTTCTTT. Residues: CASSQETRNTEAFF.

This rearrangement joins TRBV7-3 to TRBJ1-1; a weak D match, TRBD1 (6 bases). The CDR3 has 14 amino acids. Germline CDR1 is SGHTA and CDR2 is FQGTGA. Trimming took 5 bases from V and 1 from J, leaving 11 bases between them. The CDR3 reads CASSPGGANTEAFF. DNA for the CDR3: TGTGCCAGCAGCCCCGGGGGGGCGAACACTGAAGCTTTCTTT.

This clone appeared a few times. The J gene is TRBJ1-4, the V gene TRBV2, with D perhaps TRBD1 (5 bases). The length of the CDR3 is 15 residues. Trimming removed 3 bases from V and 3 bases from J, with 11 bases in between. Per the germline V gene, CDR1 is SNHLY and CDR2 is FYNNEI. The DNA of the CDR3 is TGTGCCAGCAGTGATGCGACAGTGTCTAATGAAAAACTGTTTTTT. As protein: CASSDATVSNEKLFF.

The gene calls are TRBV6-5 and TRBJ2-6; D is ambiguous. The CDR3 is 12 residues long. Germline V CDR1 and CDR2: MNHEY, SVGAGI. V was cut by 10 bases and J by 3 bases, with 7 bases left in between. The CDR3 protein is CATRGGANVLTF. In DNA form, the CDR3 reads TGTGCCACACGCGGTGGGGCCAACGTCCTGACTTTC.

This chain uses TRBV19 with TRBJ1-5, with D unclear. CDR1 is LNHDA, CDR2 SQIVND, per germline (reference sequence). The CDR3 has 13 amino acids. Trimming shortened V by 3 bases and J by 4 bases, and 7 bases separated the two germline ends. CDR3 sequence reads: CASSMAGNQPQHF. The CDR3, as DNA: TGTGCCAGTAGTATGGCAGGTAATCAGCCCCAGCATTTT.